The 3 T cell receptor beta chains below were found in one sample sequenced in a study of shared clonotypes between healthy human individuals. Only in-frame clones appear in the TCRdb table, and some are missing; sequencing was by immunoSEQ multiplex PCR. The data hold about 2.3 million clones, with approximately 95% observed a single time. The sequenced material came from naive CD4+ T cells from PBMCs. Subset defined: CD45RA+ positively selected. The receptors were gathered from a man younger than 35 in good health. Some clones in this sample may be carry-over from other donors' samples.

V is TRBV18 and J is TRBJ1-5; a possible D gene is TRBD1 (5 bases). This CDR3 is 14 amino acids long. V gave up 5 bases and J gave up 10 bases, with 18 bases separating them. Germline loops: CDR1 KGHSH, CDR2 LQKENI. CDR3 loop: CASSSQERGLPQHF. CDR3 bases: TGTGCCAGCTCATCACAGGAGAGGGGTCTTCCCCAGCATTTT.

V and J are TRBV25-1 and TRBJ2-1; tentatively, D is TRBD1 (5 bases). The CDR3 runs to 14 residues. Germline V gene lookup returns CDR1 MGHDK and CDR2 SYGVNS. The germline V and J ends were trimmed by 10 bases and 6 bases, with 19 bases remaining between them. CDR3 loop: CATEDISASNEQFF. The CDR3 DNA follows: TGTGCCACCGAGGACATCTCCGCTAGCAATGAGCAGTTCTTC.

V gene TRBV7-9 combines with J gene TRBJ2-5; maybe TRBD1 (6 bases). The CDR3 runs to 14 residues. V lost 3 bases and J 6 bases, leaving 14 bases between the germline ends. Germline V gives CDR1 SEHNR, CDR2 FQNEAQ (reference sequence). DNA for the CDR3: TGTGCCAGCAGCTTCGGACGAGGGGGACAGACCCAGTACTTC. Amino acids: CASSFGRGGQTQYF.